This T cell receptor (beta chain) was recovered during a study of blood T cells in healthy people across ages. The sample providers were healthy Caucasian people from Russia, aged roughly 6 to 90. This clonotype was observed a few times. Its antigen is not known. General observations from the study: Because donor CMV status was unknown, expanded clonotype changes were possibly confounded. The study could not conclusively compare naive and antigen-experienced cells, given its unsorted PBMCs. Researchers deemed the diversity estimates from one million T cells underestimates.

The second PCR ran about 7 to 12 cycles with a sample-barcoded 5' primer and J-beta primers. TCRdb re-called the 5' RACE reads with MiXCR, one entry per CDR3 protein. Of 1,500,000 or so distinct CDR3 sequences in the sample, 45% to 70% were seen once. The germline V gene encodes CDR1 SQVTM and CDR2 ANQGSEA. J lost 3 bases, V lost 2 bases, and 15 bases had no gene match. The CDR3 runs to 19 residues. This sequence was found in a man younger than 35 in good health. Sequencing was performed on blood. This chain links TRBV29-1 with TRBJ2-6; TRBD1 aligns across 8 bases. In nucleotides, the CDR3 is TGCAGCGTTGAAAACCTAGACAGGGGATCGGAGGGTGGGGCCAACGTCCTGACTTTC. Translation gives CSVENLDRGSEGGANVLTF.